The 9 T cell receptor beta chains reported below all come from one sample, sequenced in a study of cytomegalovirus exposure and HLA in healthy donors. Vbeta (60) and Jbeta (13) primers were used in the PCR. The repertoire was sequenced with immunoSEQ multiplex PCR; TCRdb's copy has only in-frame clones and lacks some. Seen in this sample are roughly 190,000 clones; the ten most common clones hold 6.5%. The sequenced material came from PBMCs. The receptors stem from a man aged 30-40 years in good health and CMV-seronegative.

This chain links TRBV10-3 with TRBJ1-1; no clear D. Trimming took 6 bases from V and 1 from J, leaving 9 bases between them. In germline, CDR1 is ENHRY, CDR2 SYGVKD. This CDR3 has 13 amino acids. DNA of the CDR3: TGTGCCATCAGGGTTAACGGGAACACTGAAGCTTTCTTT. Its translation: CAIRVNGNTEAFF.

The chain has TRBV9 and TRBJ2-1; D ambiguous. Trimming stripped 4 bases from V and 4 bases from J, with 18 bases between. The germline V gene has CDR1 SGDLS and CDR2 YYNGEE. The CDR3 totals 16 residues. CDR3 protein: CASSPFGDQKYNEQFF. The CDR3 DNA sequence: TGTGCCAGCAGCCCCTTTGGAGACCAGAAATACAATGAGCAGTTCTTC.

J is TRBJ2-7 and V is TRBV19; TRBD2 aligns across 10 bases. The germline V gene has CDR1 LNHDA and CDR2 SQIVND (reference sequence). Trimming removed 10 bases from V and 2 bases from J; junction bases left unmatched: 8. This CDR3 is built from 14 residues. The CDR3 protein is CATKTSGFPYEQYF. The DNA of the CDR3 is TGTGCCACGAAGACTAGCGGGTTCCCCTACGAGCAGTACTTC.

The V gene is TRBV10-1, the J gene TRBJ1-3; the match to TRBD1 covers 7 bases. Germline CDR1 WNHNN, CDR2 SYGVQD (reference sequence). V shed 5 bases and J 2 bases; nucleotides not matched to a gene: 3. The CDR3 runs 14 residues. CDR3 DNA: TGCGCCAGCAGTCCCGACAGGGCTGGAAACACCATATATTTT. Translation gives CASSPDRAGNTIYF.

The chain links TRBV9 to TRBJ2-3; TRBD2 might be the D (5 bases). The CDR3 loop spans 15 amino acids. Germline CDR1 is SGDLS and CDR2 is YYNGEE. V dropped 0 bases and J dropped 2 bases, with 10 bases sitting between them. CDR3 bases: TGTGCCAGCAGCGTAGATCCGGGGTTCACAGATACGCAGTATTTT. This translates into CASSVDPGFTDTQYF.

The V call is TRBV7-9, the J call TRBJ1-2; 8 bases fit TRBD1. The V and J ends lost 5 bases and 0 bases, in that order; junction bases with no gene match: 5. There are 15 residues in the CDR3. CDR1 SEHNR and CDR2 FQNEAQ come from the germline V gene (reference sequence). CDR3 residues: CASSLGQGTNYGYTF. The CDR3 region has the DNA TGTGCCAGCAGCCTTGGACAGGGAACTAACTATGGCTACACCTTC.

The gene calls are TRBV18 and TRBJ1-2, with 12 bases identical to TRBD1. J lost 5 bases, V lost 5 bases, and 6 bases had no gene match. Germline V CDR1 and CDR2: KGHSH, LQKENI. The CDR3 has 15 amino acids. CDR3 nucleotide sequence: TGTGCCAGCTCAAGGGACAGGGGGCCTATTTATGGCTACACCTTC. Amino acid sequence: CASSRDRGPIYGYTF. The entire variable domain, with the rest obtained from reference TRBV18 and TRBJ1-2, is as follows: NAGVMQNPRHLVRRRGQEARLRCSPMKGHSHVYWYRQLPEEGLKFMVYLQKENIIDESGMPKERFSAEFPKEGPSILRIQQVVRGDSAAYFCASSRDRGPIYGYTFGSGTRLTVV.

This chain links TRBV6-5 with TRBJ1-1; no clear D. CDR3 length equals 15 residues. V lost 4 bases, J lost 4 bases, and 16 bases lay in between. Germline V gene data show CDR1 as MNHEY and CDR2 as SVGAGI. CDR3 nucleotides: TGTGCCAGCAGTTTCCTGGGAGGGAGCGGCACTGAAGCTTTCTTT. It specifies CASSFLGGSGTEAFF.

The chain couples TRBV25-1 to TRBJ2-1; no clear D. From germline, CDR1 is MGHDK and CDR2 SYGVNS. This CDR3 has 14 residues. V was clipped by 1 base and J by 7 bases, with 11 bases between them. DNA for the CDR3: TGTGCCAGCAGTGAATCGCGGAGCCCTAATGAGCAGTTCTTC. Its translation: CASSESRSPNEQFF.